The source of this T cell receptor (beta chain) is a study of lymphopenia after photon versus proton radiotherapy. Study results and limitations: After the lymphocyte nadir, photon-treated repertoires showed oligoclonal expansion, especially of CD8+ Temra cells. Under photons, naive T cells and diversity fell while effector/memory populations rose. In patients who died, overall survival fell as post-nadir TCR diversity dropped more.

Deletions cut 3 bases from V and 0 bases from J, with 8 bases between. Germline values: CDR1 KGHSH, CDR2 LQKENI. CDR3 length: 15 residues. Regarding this clone: Its target is not known.

TCRdb's copy holds only in-frame clones and misses some; the assay was immunoSEQ multiplex PCR. The sample records approximately 47,000 clones, about 85% being singletons. Here the sequenced sample was peripheral blood, taken from a patient treated with photon-based radiotherapy. This chain uses TRBV18 with TRBJ1-4; D not certain. The origin of this receptor is a man in his forties or fifties with gastric cancer. The CDR3 DNA is TGTGCCAGCTCACCTGGGATTGCAACTAATGAAAAACTGTTTTTT. Protein: CASSPGIATNEKLFF.